Ten or more counts support the clone carrying this T cell receptor (beta chain). Its antigen is still unknown. Germline V gene data show CDR1 as SGHVS and CDR2 as FQNEAQ. The CDR3 has 15 amino acids. V lost 5 bases, J lost 6 bases, and 6 bases stayed unmatched. Target depth was 1 in 200,000 to 1 in 1 million T cells, about 10x per clonotype. The data were produced by immunoSEQ multiplex PCR, yet TCRdb's version contains in-frame clones alone and is incomplete. There are more than 110,000 clones in the sample; about 75% occur only once, and 4.5% to 6.5% lies in the top ten. The data were obtained in a study of cytotoxic CD8 clonotypes in ibrutinib-treated CLL. For the study at large: Enrolment comprised 10 to 11 relapsed/refractory and approximately 16 treatment-naive patients; some 18 were IGHV unmutated. Around 25 partial and 2 complete responses; at median roughly 67 months, about 14 remitted, roughly 12 progressed. Findings and caveats of the study: Clonality increased with ibrutinib response but returned toward baseline at progression.

This receptor was identified in a human donor with chronic lymphocytic leukemia. Here the sequenced sample was PBMCs, taken after 24 months of ibrutinib treatment. The chain couples TRBV7-8 to TRBJ1-4; 10 positions match TRBD1. CDR3 in DNA: TGTGCCAGCAGCACGCGGGACAGGGGCCATGAAAAACTGTTTTTT. Its translation: CASSTRDRGHEKLFF. Full variable domain (outside the CDR3, taken from reference TRBV7-8 and TRBJ1-4): GAGVSQSPRYKVAKRGQDVALRCDPISGHVSLFWYQQALGQGPEFLTYFQNEAQLDKSGLPSDRFFAERPEGSVSTLKIQRTQQEDSAVYLCASSTRDRGHEKLFFGSGTQLSVL.